This is a list of T cell receptor beta chains from one sample in a study of glioma-infiltrating T cells. TCRdb itself ran the multiplex PCR reads through MiXCR, one entry per CDR3 protein. Among about 140,000 distinct CDR3 sequences listed, about two fifths were seen once. The sample was glioma tissue, nonneoplastic brain tissue, or PBMCs (not recorded which). The receptor set was obtained from a human donor with low-grade glioma or glioblastoma, undergoing nonglioma brain surgery, or in good health (not recorded which). CDR3s include the opening cysteine and the closing phenylalanine or tryptophan.

V gene | CDR3 protein
TRBV20-1 | CSAGPRSGEGYTF
TRBV15 | CSTNHAGGEQETQYF
TRBV20-1 | CSARDGGRGADVGYTF
TRBV28 | CASSFEGLETQYF
TRBV7-2 | CASSRGLAGYEQYF
TRBV20-1 | CSVEETGGLKQYF
TRBV4-1 | CASSQGETWEQYF
TRBV7-2 | CASSKSPTSASYNEQFF
TRBV12-5 | CASGLVLGGGGTDTQYF
TRBV6-6 | CASSWTESYNEQFF
TRBV4-1 | CASSQGGTSGEKLFF
TRBV4-1 | CASSHHRVVADTQYF
TRBV6-5 | CASATSGYQETQYF
TRBV4-2 | CASSQGSDGSYNEQFF
TRBV6-4 | CASSGDGSTDTQYF
TRBV4-2 | CASSPGVGTGELFF
TRBV7-2 | CASSSPGPTDTQYF
TRBV6-1 | CASIKGGGAGEDTQYF
TRBV3-1 | CASSQETFWGTDTQYF
TRBV20-1 | CSARLLAGGLSNTGELFF
TRBV5-6 | CASSFRGLSSYNEQFF